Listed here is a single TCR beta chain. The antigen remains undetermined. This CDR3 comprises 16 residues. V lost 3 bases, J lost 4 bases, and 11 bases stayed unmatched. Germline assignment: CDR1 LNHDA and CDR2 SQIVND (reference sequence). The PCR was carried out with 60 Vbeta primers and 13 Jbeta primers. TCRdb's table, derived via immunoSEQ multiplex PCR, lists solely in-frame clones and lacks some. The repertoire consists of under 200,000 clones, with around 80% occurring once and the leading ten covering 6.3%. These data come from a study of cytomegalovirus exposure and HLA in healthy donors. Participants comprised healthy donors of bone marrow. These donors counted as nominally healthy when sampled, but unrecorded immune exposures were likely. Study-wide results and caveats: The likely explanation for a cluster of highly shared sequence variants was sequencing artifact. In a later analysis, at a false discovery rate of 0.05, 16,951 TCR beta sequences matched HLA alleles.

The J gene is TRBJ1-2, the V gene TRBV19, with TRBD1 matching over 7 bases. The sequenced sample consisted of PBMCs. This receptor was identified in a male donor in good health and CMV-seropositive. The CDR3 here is CASSISPEGAVYGYTF. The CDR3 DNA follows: TGTGCCAGTAGTATCTCCCCAGAGGGGGCAGTCTATGGCTACACCTTC.